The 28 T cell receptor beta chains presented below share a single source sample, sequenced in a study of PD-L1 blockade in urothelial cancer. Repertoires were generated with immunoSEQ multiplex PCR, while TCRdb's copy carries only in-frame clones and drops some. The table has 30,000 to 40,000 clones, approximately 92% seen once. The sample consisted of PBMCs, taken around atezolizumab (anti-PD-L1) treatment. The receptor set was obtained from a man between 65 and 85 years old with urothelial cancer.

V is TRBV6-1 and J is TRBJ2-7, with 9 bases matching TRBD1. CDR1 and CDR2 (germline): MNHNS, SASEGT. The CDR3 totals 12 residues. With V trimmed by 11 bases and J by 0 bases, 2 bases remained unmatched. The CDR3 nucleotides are TGTGCCGGACAGGGGAGCTCCTACGAGCAGTACTTC. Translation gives CAGQGSSYEQYF.

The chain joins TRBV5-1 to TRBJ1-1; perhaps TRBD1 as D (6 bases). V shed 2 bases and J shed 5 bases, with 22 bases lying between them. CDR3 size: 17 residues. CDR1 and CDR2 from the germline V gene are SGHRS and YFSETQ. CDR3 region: CASSLDYGQGRGTEAFF. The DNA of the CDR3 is TGCGCCAGCAGCTTAGACTACGGCCAGGGGAGGGGGACTGAAGCTTTCTTT.

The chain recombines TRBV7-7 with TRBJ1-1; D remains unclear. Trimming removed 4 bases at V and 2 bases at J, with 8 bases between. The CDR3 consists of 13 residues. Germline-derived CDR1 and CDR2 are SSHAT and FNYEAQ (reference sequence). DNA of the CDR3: TGTGCCAGCAGCTACCGGGGAAACACTGAAGCTTTCTTT. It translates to CASSYRGNTEAFF.

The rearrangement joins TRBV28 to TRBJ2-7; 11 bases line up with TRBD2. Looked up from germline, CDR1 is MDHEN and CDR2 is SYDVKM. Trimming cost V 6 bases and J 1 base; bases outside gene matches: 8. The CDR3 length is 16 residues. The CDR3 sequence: CASSLTSGRQSYEQYF. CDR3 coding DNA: TGTGCCAGCAGCCTTACTAGCGGGAGACAATCCTACGAGCAGTACTTC.

CDR3 DNA sequence: TGTGCCAGCAGTTACGGCGGGACCCTCCGCGAGCAGTACTTC. Protein sequence: CASSYGGTLREQYF. V and J are TRBV6-5 and TRBJ2-7; maybe TRBD2 (6 bases). Germline lookup yields CDR1 MNHEY and CDR2 SVGAGI. Trimming shortened V by 2 bases and J by 6 bases, and 14 bases separated the two germline ends. CDR3 size: 14 residues.

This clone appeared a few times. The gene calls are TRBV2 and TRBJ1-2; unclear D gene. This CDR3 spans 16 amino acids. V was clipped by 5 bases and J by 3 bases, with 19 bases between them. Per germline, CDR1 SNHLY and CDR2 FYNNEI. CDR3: CASSNRVLKAYYGYTF. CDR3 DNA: TGTGCCAGCAGTAACCGGGTCCTTAAAGCCTACTATGGCTACACCTTC.

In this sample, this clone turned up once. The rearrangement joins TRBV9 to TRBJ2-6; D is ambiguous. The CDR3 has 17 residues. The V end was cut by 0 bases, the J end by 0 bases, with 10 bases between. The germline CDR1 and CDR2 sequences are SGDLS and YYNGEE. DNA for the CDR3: TGTGCCAGCAGCGTAGGCCCAGCTAGCTCTGGGGCCAACGTCCTGACTTTC. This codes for CASSVGPASSGANVLTF.

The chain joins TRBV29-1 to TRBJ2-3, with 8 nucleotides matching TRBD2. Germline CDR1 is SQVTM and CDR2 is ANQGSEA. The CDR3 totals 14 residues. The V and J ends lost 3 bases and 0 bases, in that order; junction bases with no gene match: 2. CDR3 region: CSVDTSGSTDTQYF. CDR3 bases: TGCAGCGTTGATACTAGCGGCAGCACAGATACGCAGTATTTT.

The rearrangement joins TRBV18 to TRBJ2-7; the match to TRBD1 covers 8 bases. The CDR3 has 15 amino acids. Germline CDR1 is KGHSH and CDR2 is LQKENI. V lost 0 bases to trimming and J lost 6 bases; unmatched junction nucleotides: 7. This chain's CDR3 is CASSPPSGGGGEQYF. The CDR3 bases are TGTGCCAGCTCACCACCGTCAGGGGGCGGCGGCGAGCAGTACTTC. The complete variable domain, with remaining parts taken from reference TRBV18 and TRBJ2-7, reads NAGVMQNPRHLVRRRGQEARLRCSPMKGHSHVYWYRQLPEEGLKFMVYLQKENIIDESGMPKERFSAEFPKEGPSILRIQQVVRGDSAAYFCASSPPSGGGGEQYFGPGTRLTVT.

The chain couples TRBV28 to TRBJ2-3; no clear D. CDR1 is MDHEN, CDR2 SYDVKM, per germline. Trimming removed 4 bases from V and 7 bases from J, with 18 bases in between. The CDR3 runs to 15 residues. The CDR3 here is CASSSASGQLYTQYF. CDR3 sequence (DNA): TGTGCCAGCAGTTCCGCTTCAGGCCAGCTTTATACGCAGTATTTT.

CDR3 DNA sequence: TGTGCCAGTAGCCCGGACAGTCAAGAGACCCAGTACTTC. Translating it yields CASSPDSQETQYF. The V and J genes are TRBV19 and TRBJ2-5; D perhaps matches TRBD1 (6 bases). CDR1 and CDR2 (germline): LNHDA, SQIVND (reference sequence). CDR3 length: 13 residues. The V end lost 6 bases, the J end lost 2 bases, and 10 bases lay between the germline ends.

This chain's CDR3 is CASVETGAHNQPQHF. The CDR3 DNA reads as TGTGCCAGCGTAGAGACAGGGGCCCACAATCAGCCCCAGCATTTT. This chain joins TRBV28 and TRBJ1-5, with 8 bases lining up with TRBD1. The CDR3 has 15 residues. The V segment lost 8 bases and the J segment 3 bases; nucleotides outside the gene matches: 9. The germline V gene encodes CDR1 MDHEN and CDR2 SYDVKM.

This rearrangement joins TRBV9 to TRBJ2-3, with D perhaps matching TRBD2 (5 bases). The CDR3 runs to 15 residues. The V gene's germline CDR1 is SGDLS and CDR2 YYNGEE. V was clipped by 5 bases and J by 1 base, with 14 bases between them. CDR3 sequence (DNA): TGTGCCAGCAGACTAGGGATAGCTCGCACAGATACGCAGTATTTT. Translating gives CASRLGIARTDTQYF.

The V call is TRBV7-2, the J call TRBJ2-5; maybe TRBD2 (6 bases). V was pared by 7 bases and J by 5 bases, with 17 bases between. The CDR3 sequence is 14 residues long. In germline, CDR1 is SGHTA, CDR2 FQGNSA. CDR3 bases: TGTGCCAGCACGACCTGGGGACTTAGGGAGACCCAGTACTTC. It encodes CASTTWGLRETQYF.

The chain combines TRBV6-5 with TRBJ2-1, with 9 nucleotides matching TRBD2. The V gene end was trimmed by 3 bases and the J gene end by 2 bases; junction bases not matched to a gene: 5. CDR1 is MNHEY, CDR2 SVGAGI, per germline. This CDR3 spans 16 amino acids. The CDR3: CASSYLTSGPYNEQFF. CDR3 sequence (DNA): TGTGCCAGCAGTTATCTCACTAGCGGGCCCTACAATGAGCAGTTCTTC.

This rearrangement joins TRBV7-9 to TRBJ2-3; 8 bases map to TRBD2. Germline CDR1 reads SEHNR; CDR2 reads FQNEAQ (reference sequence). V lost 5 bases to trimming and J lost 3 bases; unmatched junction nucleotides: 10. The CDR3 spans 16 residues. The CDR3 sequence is CASSRGGSGITDTQYF. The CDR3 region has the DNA TGTGCCAGCAGCCGGGGGGGTAGCGGGATAACAGATACGCAGTATTTT.

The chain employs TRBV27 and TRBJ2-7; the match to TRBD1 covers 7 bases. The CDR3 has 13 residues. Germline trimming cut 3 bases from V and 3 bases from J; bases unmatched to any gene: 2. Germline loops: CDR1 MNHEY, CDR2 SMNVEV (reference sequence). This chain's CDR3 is CASSLGTDYEQYF. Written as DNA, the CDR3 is TGTGCCAGCAGTTTGGGGACAGACTACGAGCAGTACTTC.

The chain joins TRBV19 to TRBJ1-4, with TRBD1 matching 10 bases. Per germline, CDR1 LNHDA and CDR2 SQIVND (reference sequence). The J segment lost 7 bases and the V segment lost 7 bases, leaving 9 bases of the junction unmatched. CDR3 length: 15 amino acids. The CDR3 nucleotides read TGTGCCAGTACTAGATCGGGACAGGGGACTGAAAAACTGTTTTTT. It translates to CASTRSGQGTEKLFF.

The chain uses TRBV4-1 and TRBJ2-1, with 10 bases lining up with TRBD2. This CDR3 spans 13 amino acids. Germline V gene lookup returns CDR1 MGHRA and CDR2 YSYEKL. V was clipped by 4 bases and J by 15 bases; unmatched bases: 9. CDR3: CASSLTSGRAWFF. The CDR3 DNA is TGCGCCAGCAGCCTAACAAGCGGGAGGGCCTGGTTCTTC.

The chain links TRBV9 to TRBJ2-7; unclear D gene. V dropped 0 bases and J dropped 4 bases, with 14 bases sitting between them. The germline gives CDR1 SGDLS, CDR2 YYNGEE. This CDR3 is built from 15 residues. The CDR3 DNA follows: TGTGCCAGCAGCGTAGAGGCTGGAGAGGATTACGAGCAGTACTTC. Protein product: CASSVEAGEDYEQYF.

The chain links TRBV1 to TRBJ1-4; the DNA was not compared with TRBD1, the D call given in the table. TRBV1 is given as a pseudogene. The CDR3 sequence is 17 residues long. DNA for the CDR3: TGCACCAGCAGCCAGTGGAGTCGAGTCAGGGGTAATGAAAAACTGTTTTTT. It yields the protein CTSSQWSRVRGNEKLFF.

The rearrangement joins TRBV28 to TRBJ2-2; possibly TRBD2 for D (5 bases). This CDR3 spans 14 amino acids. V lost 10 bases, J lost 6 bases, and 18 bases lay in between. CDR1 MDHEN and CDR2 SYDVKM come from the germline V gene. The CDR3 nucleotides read TGTGCCATTGCGGGCCCCAGGCGGTCCGGGGAGCTGTTTTTT. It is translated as CAIAGPRRSGELFF.

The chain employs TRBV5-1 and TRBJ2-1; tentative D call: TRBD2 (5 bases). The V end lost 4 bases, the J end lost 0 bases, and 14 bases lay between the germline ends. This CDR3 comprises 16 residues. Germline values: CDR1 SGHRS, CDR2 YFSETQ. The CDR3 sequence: CASSPPGISSYNEQFF. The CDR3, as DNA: TGCGCCAGCAGCCCCCCCGGGATTAGCTCCTACAATGAGCAGTTCTTC.

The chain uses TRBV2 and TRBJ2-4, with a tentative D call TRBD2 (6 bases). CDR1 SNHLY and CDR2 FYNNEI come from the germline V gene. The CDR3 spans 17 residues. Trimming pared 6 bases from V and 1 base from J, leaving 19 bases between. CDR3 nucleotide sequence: TGTGCCAGCAGCTTGGACCGGGACTGGGGGGCCAAAAACATTCAGTACTTC. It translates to CASSLDRDWGAKNIQYF.

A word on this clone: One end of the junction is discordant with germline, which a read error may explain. For the CDR3, the DNA is TGCGCCAGCAGGTTGGGGCCGAACACCGGGGAGCTGTTTTTT. It is translated as CASRLGPNTGELFF. The chain uses TRBV5-1 and TRBJ2-2; possible D gene TRBD1, 5 bases. Per the germline V gene, CDR1 is SGHRS and CDR2 is YFSETQ. This CDR3 is built from 14 residues.

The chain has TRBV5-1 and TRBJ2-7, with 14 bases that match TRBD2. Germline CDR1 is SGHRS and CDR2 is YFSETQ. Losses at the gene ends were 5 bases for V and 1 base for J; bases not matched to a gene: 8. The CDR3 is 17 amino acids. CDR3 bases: TGCGCCAGCAGGAGCGGGACTAGCGGGAGCGGGTCCTACGAGCAGTACTTC. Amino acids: CASRSGTSGSGSYEQYF.

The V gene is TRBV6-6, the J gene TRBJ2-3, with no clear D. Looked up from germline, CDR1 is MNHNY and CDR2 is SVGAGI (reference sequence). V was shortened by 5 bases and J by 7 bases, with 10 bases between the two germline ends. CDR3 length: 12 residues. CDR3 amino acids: CASSPTTNTQYF. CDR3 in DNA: TGTGCCAGCAGTCCGACCACTAATACGCAGTATTTT.

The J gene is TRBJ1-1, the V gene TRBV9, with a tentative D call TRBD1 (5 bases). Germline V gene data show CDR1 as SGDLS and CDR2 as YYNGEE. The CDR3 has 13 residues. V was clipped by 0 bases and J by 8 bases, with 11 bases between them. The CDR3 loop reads CASSVVLGGEAFF. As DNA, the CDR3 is TGTGCCAGCAGCGTAGTTTTGGGGGGGGAAGCTTTCTTT.